Shown below are 24 T cell receptor beta chains from a single sample sequenced in a study of beta chain features in type 1 diabetes. What was sequenced were expressed TCRB transcripts, since all of the isolated RNA had been reverse transcribed. Assay: immunoSEQ multiplex PCR; the TCRdb copy retains only in-frame clones and omits some. The table lists 130,000 to 150,000 clones, less than 9% of them singletons. The sequencing input was central memory CD4+ T cells from blood. Receptors were obtained from a woman aged 30 to 39 in good health.

The rearrangement links TRBV2 to TRBJ1-1; 11 bases agree with TRBD1. Germline lookup yields CDR1 SNHLY and CDR2 FYNNEI. Unmatched junction bases numbered 6, after V lost 5 bases and J lost 4 bases. CDR3 size: 15 residues. For the CDR3, the DNA is TGTGCCAGCAGTCCCCGGACAGGGGGCATCACTGAAGCTTTCTTT. It is translated as CASSPRTGGITEAFF.

There are a few counts of this clone. The chain joins TRBV7-9 to TRBJ2-3; TRBD1 matches at 7 bases. Looked up from germline, CDR1 is SEHNR and CDR2 is FQNEAQ (reference sequence). V was clipped by 5 bases and J by 3 bases; unmatched bases: 8. The CDR3 is made up of 15 amino acids. In DNA form, the CDR3 reads TGTGCCAGCAGCACGAGACAGGGATGGACAGATACGCAGTATTTT. This translates into CASSTRQGWTDTQYF.

The gene calls are TRBV15 and TRBJ1-4, with D unresolved. The CDR3 sequence is 15 residues long. Trimming shortened V by 0 bases and J by 7 bases, and 12 bases separated the two germline ends. Germline CDR1 LNHNV, CDR2 YYDKDF (reference sequence). The CDR3 region has the DNA TGTGCCACCAGCAGAGAAGGGCTGGGAGGTGAAAAACTGTTTTTT. Translation: CATSREGLGGEKLFF.

This clone was seen a few times. The CDR3 loop reads CASSSTHDNVVSYEQYF. The CDR3 nucleotides read TGTGCCAGCAGTTCCACCCACGACAACGTTGTCTCCTACGAGCAGTACTTC. The V call is TRBV27, the J call TRBJ2-7; no firm D call. This CDR3 spans 17 amino acids. CDR1 and CDR2 from the germline V gene are MNHEY and SMNVEV (reference sequence). The V end lost 4 bases, the J end lost 0 bases, and 19 bases lay between the germline ends.

This clone has more than one count but fewer than ten. The CDR3 loop is CASSPTSGSGETQYF. In DNA form, the CDR3 reads TGCGCCAGCAGCCCGACTAGCGGGAGTGGAGAGACCCAGTACTTC. V gene TRBV5-1 combines with J gene TRBJ2-5; 12 nucleotides line up with TRBD2. With 4 bases clipped from V and 4 bases from J, the junction kept 5 bases outside the gene matches. This CDR3 is built from 15 residues. From germline, CDR1 is SGHRS and CDR2 YFSETQ.

This clone was recorded a few times. The genes are TRBV4-1 and TRBJ2-1; 7 bases line up with TRBD2. V was clipped by 0 bases and J by 0 bases; unmatched bases: 8. This CDR3 is 18 amino acids long. Germline V gives CDR1 MGHRA, CDR2 YSYEKL. CDR3: CASSQEILSGTSYNEQFF. The CDR3 nucleotides are TGCGCCAGCAGCCAAGAGATCTTGAGCGGGACCTCCTACAATGAGCAGTTCTTC.

V gene TRBV4-2 combines with J gene TRBJ2-1; D is possibly TRBD2 (5 bases). This CDR3 is 12 amino acids long. Germline V gene sequence: CDR1 LGHNA, CDR2 YNFKEQ. V dropped 3 bases and J dropped 7 bases, with 7 bases sitting between them. CDR3 loop: CASSHERNEQFF. In DNA form, the CDR3 reads TGTGCCAGCAGCCATGAGCGGAATGAGCAGTTCTTC.

This rearrangement joins TRBV4-1 to TRBJ1-2; possibly TRBD1 for D (5 bases). This CDR3 is 18 amino acids long. V shed 4 bases and J shed 4 bases, with 25 bases lying between them. The germline V gene has CDR1 MGHRA and CDR2 YSYEKL. In nucleotides, the CDR3 is TGCGCCAGCAGCCGGAGAAGAAAGGGTCGGGGGGAGATCTATGGCTACACCTTC. The encoded protein is CASSRRRKGRGEIYGYTF.

The V call is TRBV7-3, the J call TRBJ2-1; D is perhaps TRBD1 (5 bases). Trimming removed 4 bases from V and 7 bases from J, with 8 bases in between. CDR1 and CDR2 (germline): SGHTA, FQGTGA. The CDR3 length is 12 residues. DNA of the CDR3: TGTGCCAGCAGCTCCCAGGGTAATGAGCAGTTCTTC. Translating it yields CASSSQGNEQFF.

This clone came up many times. The V call is TRBV14, the J call TRBJ2-7; 8 nucleotides agree with TRBD2. V dropped 1 base and J dropped 4; count of bases not matched to a gene: 6. The CDR3 is 15 amino acids. CDR1 SGHDN and CDR2 FVKESK come from the germline V gene. The CDR3 DNA sequence: TGTGCCAGCAGCCAAGCCGTAGCGGGAAATTACGAGCAGTACTTC. It codes for CASSQAVAGNYEQYF.

This clone was seen a handful of times. This sample also contains other DNA sequences that code for the same CDR3. The rearrangement joins TRBV14 to TRBJ1-1; 8 nucleotides align to TRBD1. Per germline, CDR1 SGHDN and CDR2 FVKESK. The length of the CDR3 is 16 residues. J gave up 2 bases and V 3 bases, and 8 bases lay outside the gene matches. CDR3 residues: CASSQSLGQGNTEAFF. DNA for the CDR3: TGTGCCAGCAGCCAGAGCCTAGGACAGGGTAACACTGAAGCTTTCTTT.

The chain is built from TRBV4-3 and TRBJ2-6; TRBD2 aligns across 9 bases. There are 19 residues in the CDR3. The ends lost 4 bases at V and 1 base at J; junction bases unmatched: 11. Germline CDR1 reads LGHNA; CDR2 reads YSLEER. DNA for the CDR3: TGCGCCAGCAGCCCCGTAGTGCGGGAGGGCCGGTCTGGGGCCAACGTCCTGACTTTC. Its protein product is CASSPVVREGRSGANVLTF.

V is TRBV2 and J is TRBJ2-6; no firm D call. The CDR3 is 18 amino acids. The V end lost 2 bases, the J end lost 0 bases, and 14 bases lay between the germline ends. Germline-derived CDR1 and CDR2 are SNHLY and FYNNEI. The CDR3 protein is CASSEPPSYSSGANVLTF. In DNA, the CDR3 is TGTGCCAGCAGTGAACCCCCTTCCTACAGCTCTGGGGCCAACGTCCTGACTTTC.

This clone appeared many times. The chain employs TRBV2 and TRBJ2-1; TRBD2 is a possible D gene (6 bases). CDR1 is SNHLY, CDR2 FYNNEI, per germline. With 4 bases removed from V and 15 bases from J, the gap between germline ends came to 22 bases. The CDR3 has 14 residues. The CDR3 sequence: CASSGFQGRLGRFF. The CDR3 DNA reads as TGTGCCAGCAGTGGTTTCCAGGGAAGACTAGGTCGGTTCTTC. The variable domain in full, completed from reference TRBV2 and TRBJ2-1, reads EPEVTQTPSHQVTQMGQEVILRCVPISNHLYFYWYRQILGQKVEFLVSFYNNEISEKSEIFDDQFSVERPDGSNFTLKIRSTKLEDSAMYFCASSGFQGRLGRFFGPGTRLTVL.

The table lists this clone with a few counts. The rearrangement joins TRBV7-2 to TRBJ2-5; 7 bases map to TRBD1. The CDR3 has 15 amino acids. Looked up from germline, CDR1 is SGHTA and CDR2 is FQGNSA. V shed 3 bases and J 5 bases; nucleotides not matched to a gene: 9. This CDR3 reads CASSFQQGLGETQYF. The CDR3 bases are TGTGCCAGCAGCTTTCAACAGGGGCTGGGGGAGACCCAGTACTTC.

The chain is built from TRBV19 and TRBJ2-5; D unresolved. Trimming pared 5 bases from V and 1 base from J, leaving 8 bases between. The germline gives CDR1 LNHDA, CDR2 SQIVND (reference sequence). The CDR3 length is 13 residues. In DNA form, the CDR3 reads TGTGCCAGTAGTGGGCATCTCCAAGAGACCCAGTACTTC. Protein product: CASSGHLQETQYF.

This clone was found a few times. The chain has TRBV2 and TRBJ2-5; 8 bases line up with TRBD1. Germline CDR1 SNHLY, CDR2 FYNNEI. The CDR3 spans 14 residues. Trimming cost V 10 bases and J 5 bases; bases outside gene matches: 12. The DNA for the CDR3 is TGTGCCACTTGGACAGGGCTCGAAGGGGAGACCCAGTACTTC. Its protein product is CATWTGLEGETQYF.

This clone was seen a few times. CDR3 coding DNA: TGTGCCAGCAGTTTGACAGTGAACACTGAAGCTTTCTTT. Translating gives CASSLTVNTEAFF. This chain uses TRBV27 with TRBJ1-1; tentative D call: TRBD1 (5 bases). This CDR3 region has 13 residues. Germline V gene lookup returns CDR1 MNHEY and CDR2 SMNVEV (reference sequence). The V and J ends lost 3 bases and 0 bases respectively, with 5 bases between them.

This chain uses TRBV6-4 with TRBJ2-1; TRBD1 might be the D (6 bases). V was trimmed by 3 bases and J by 9 bases, leaving 12 bases between them. The CDR3 consists of 13 residues. In germline, CDR1 is MRHNA, CDR2 SNTAGT. CDR3: CASSEARGGEQFF. As DNA, the CDR3 is TGTGCCAGCAGTGAAGCCAGGGGCGGTGAGCAGTTCTTC.

Only a few counts were recorded for this clone. The chain employs TRBV15 and TRBJ2-7, with TRBD2 matching 7 bases. Germline V CDR1 and CDR2: LNHNV, YYDKDF (reference sequence). The CDR3 runs to 15 residues. Trimming removed 3 bases from V and 0 bases from J; junction bases left unmatched: 5. Here the CDR3 DNA reads TGTGCCACCAGCAGGGAACTAGCGCACTCCTACGAGCAGTACTTC. This sequence encodes CATSRELAHSYEQYF.

The CDR3 sequence: CASSEMLADYYEQYF. In DNA, the CDR3 is TGTGCCAGCAGTGAAATGCTAGCGGACTACTACGAGCAGTACTTC. The rearrangement links TRBV6-1 to TRBJ2-7; 7 bases map to TRBD2. The CDR3 is 15 amino acids. CDR1 is MNHNS, CDR2 SASEGT, per germline. V trimming: 2 bases; J trimming: 3 bases; junction bases outside the gene matches: 7.

In this sample, this clone turned up a few times. The chain employs TRBV7-2 and TRBJ2-5; TRBD1 agrees at 7 bases. The CDR3 has 14 amino acids. CDR1 and CDR2 (germline): SGHTA, FQGNSA. The ends lost 5 bases at V and 2 bases at J; junction bases unmatched: 5. The CDR3: CASSQGQEQETQYF. CDR3 coding DNA: TGTGCCAGCAGCCAAGGACAGGAGCAAGAGACCCAGTACTTC.

This chain joins TRBV6-5 and TRBJ2-7, with 11 bases that match TRBD2. V lost 5 bases, J lost 5 bases, and 8 bases stayed unmatched. The V gene's germline CDR1 is MNHEY and CDR2 SVGAGI. The CDR3 loop spans 15 amino acids. CDR3 loop: CASSPEGLAAHEQYF. The CDR3 bases are TGTGCCAGCAGTCCCGAGGGACTAGCGGCCCACGAGCAGTACTTC.

The CDR3 region is CASSPGTGETQYF. In DNA form, the CDR3 reads TGTGCCAGCAGCCCCGGGACAGGGGAGACCCAGTACTTC. The chain uses TRBV11-2 and TRBJ2-5; TRBD1 agrees at 9 bases. This CDR3 contains 13 residues. J lost 5 bases, V lost 5 bases, and 3 bases had no gene match. CDR1 SGHAT and CDR2 FQNNGV come from the germline V gene. Variable domain in full (rest from reference TRBV11-2 and TRBJ2-5): EAGVAQSPRYKIIEKRQSVAFWCNPISGHATLYWYQQILGQGPKLLIQFQNNGVVDDSQLPKDRFSAERLKGVDSTLKIQPAKLEDSAVYLCASSPGTGETQYFGPGTRLLVL.